The rows below give T cell receptor beta chains drawn from one sample of a study of low-dose radiotherapy and immunotherapy resistance in tumors. MiXCR, applied by TCRdb to the reads, yields one record per CDR3 protein. The sample carries 85,000 to 95,000 distinct CDR3 sequences, 8% to 10% recorded once. The input for sequencing was PBMCs, taken before treatment. The receptors stem from a male donor with prostate cancer. Both conserved end residues are part of each CDR3. A D gene is named only where the DNA matches it firmly. Clone size, where shown, is once, few, many, or a class for clones that have expanded.

clone_size,j_call,cdr3_length,d_call,v_call,cdr3_nt,cdr3_aa
many,TRBJ1-5,13,-,TRBV5-1,TGCGCCAGCAGTCCGACAGTGAATCAGCCCCAGCATTTT,CASSPTVNQPQHF
many,TRBJ2-2,13,-,TRBV28,TGTGCCAGCAGTTTCCCGGTTACCGGGGAGCTGTTTTTT,CASSFPVTGELFF
many,TRBJ2-7,16,TRBD2,TRBV19,TGTGCCAGTAGCCCACTAGCGGGAGGGACCTCCTACGAGCAGTACTTC,CASSPLAGGTSYEQYF
-,TRBJ2-7,14,TRBD1,TRBV7-9,TGTGCCAGCAGCCAGGGACAGGGGGCTGTCGAGCAGTACTTC,CASSQGQGAVEQYF
many,TRBJ2-4,11,-,TRBV19,TGTGCCAGTAGGGGGCCAGATGCTCTGTACTTC,CASRGPDALYF
many,TRBJ2-2,16,TRBD2,TRBV29-1,TGCAGCGTCGCGGGGGGGCAGGGGGATAGCACCGGGGAGCTGTTTTTT,CSVAGGQGDSTGELFF
many,TRBJ1-2,14,-,TRBV10-3,TGTGCCATCAGGGCCGACACATTCGCCTATGGCTACACCTTC,CAIRADTFAYGYTF
many,TRBJ2-5,15,-,TRBV5-1,TGCGCCAGCGCAGGGCATGGGGGAACCCAAGAGACCCAGTACTTC,CASAGHGGTQETQYF
many,TRBJ2-3,18,TRBD2,TRBV4-2,TGTGCCAGCAGCCAAGATCGACTAGCGGGAACTAGCACAGATACGCAGTATTTT,CASSQDRLAGTSTDTQYF
many,TRBJ1-2,14,-,TRBV5-5,TGTGCCAGCAACCATGCCGGGACGGGCGGTGGCTACACCTTC,CASNHAGTGGGYTF
-,TRBJ2-5,14,TRBD1,TRBV6-5,TGTGCCAGCAGTTCCGGACAGGGGGGGGAGACCCAGTACTTC,CASSSGQGGETQYF
many,TRBJ2-3,15,TRBD2,TRBV20-1,TGCAGTGCGTACGCGACTAGCGGGAGTACAGATACGCAGTATTTT,CSAYATSGSTDTQYF
many,TRBJ2-3,14,-,TRBV10-3,TGTGCCATCAGAACCTACCAAGAGGCAGATACGCAGTATTTT,CAIRTYQEADTQYF
many,TRBJ2-5,16,TRBD2,TRBV10-3,TGTGCCATCAGTGGACTAGCGGGAGGGCCGGGAGAGACCCAGTACTTC,CAISGLAGGPGETQYF
many,TRBJ2-3,10,TRBD2,TRBV6-2/TRBV6-3,TGTGCCAGCTGGGCGGGGGTCATGTATTTT,CASWAGVMYF
many,TRBJ2-5,12,-,TRBV29-1,TGCAGCGTCGGAGGGTTGGGGGAGACCCAGTACTTC,CSVGGLGETQYF
many,TRBJ1-1,15,-,TRBV11-2,TGTGCCAGCACCCCTAACGGGGGATCGGCCACTGAAGCTTTCTTT,CASTPNGGSATEAFF